A selection of T cell receptor beta chains follows, all from one sample in a study of vaccination effects on CD4 cells after COVID-19. What these receptors recognize is not known. Profiled with immunoSEQ multiplex PCR; TCRdb holds only in-frame clones, not every one. Of about 81,000 clones listed, about three quarters were seen once; the top ten hold roughly 1.1%. The starting material was CD4+ T cells from PBMCs cultured with HCoV-OC43 spike peptides, obtained after COVID-19 vaccination. The receptors shown here come from a human donor who received a COVID-19 vaccine. The CDR3 runs from the conserved cysteine through the conserved F or W. A D gene is named only where the DNA matches it firmly. Clone size appears in some rows only: once, few, many, or a class for an expanded clone.

d_call: NA; j_call: TRBJ1-2; v_call: TRBV3-1/TRBV3-2; clone_size: few; cdr3_nt: TGTGCCAGCAGCCAAGCTAGGCCCTCTACTGGCTACACCTTC; cdr3_aa: CASSQARPSTGYTF
d_call: NA; j_call: TRBJ2-1; v_call: TRBV7-2; clone_size: NA; cdr3_nt: TGTGCCAGCAGCACACACCCCCAAATCCGTTACAATGAGCAGTTCTTC; cdr3_aa: CASSTHPQIRYNEQFF
d_call: NA; j_call: TRBJ2-3; v_call: TRBV9; clone_size: NA; cdr3_nt: TGTGCCAGCAGCTTACTAGTGAGCACAGATACGCAGTATTTT; cdr3_aa: CASSLLVSTDTQYF
d_call: NA; j_call: TRBJ2-5; v_call: TRBV4-1; clone_size: NA; cdr3_nt: TGCGCCAGCAGTCTTTACAGGGATGGAGAGACCCAGTACTTC; cdr3_aa: CASSLYRDGETQYF
d_call: TRBD1; j_call: TRBJ2-5; v_call: TRBV7-8; clone_size: NA; cdr3_nt: TGTGCCAGCAGCTTGAGCGGGACAGGGCGAGAGACCCAGTACTTC; cdr3_aa: CASSLSGTGRETQYF
d_call: NA; j_call: TRBJ1-1; v_call: TRBV7-3; clone_size: NA; cdr3_nt: TGTGCCAGCAGCCGTTACGGGACGGATCCTCCGAACACTGAAGCTTTCTTT; cdr3_aa: CASSRYGTDPPNTEAFF
d_call: NA; j_call: TRBJ1-1; v_call: TRBV2; clone_size: NA; cdr3_nt: TGTGCCAGCAGTCTTAATTGGAACACTGAAGCTTTCTTT; cdr3_aa: CASSLNWNTEAFF
d_call: NA; j_call: TRBJ2-5; v_call: TRBV3-1/TRBV3-2; clone_size: NA; cdr3_nt: TGTGCCAGCAGCCAAGTTGGCAGACAAGAGACCCAGTACTTC; cdr3_aa: CASSQVGRQETQYF
d_call: NA; j_call: TRBJ2-2; v_call: TRBV5-1; clone_size: NA; cdr3_nt: TGCGCCAGCAGCGACGGTCGCGGGGACACCGGGGAGCTGTTTTTT; cdr3_aa: CASSDGRGDTGELFF
d_call: NA; j_call: TRBJ1-1; v_call: TRBV18; clone_size: NA; cdr3_nt: TGTGCCAGCTCACCTGGGAGGCCTAGGAACACTGAAGCTTTCTTT; cdr3_aa: CASSPGRPRNTEAFF
d_call: NA; j_call: TRBJ1-3; v_call: TRBV11-2; clone_size: NA; cdr3_nt: TGTGCCAGCAGCTCCCAGGGCAACTCTGGAAACACCATATATTTT; cdr3_aa: CASSSQGNSGNTIYF
d_call: TRBD1; j_call: TRBJ2-6; v_call: TRBV10-2; clone_size: NA; cdr3_nt: TGCGCCAGCAGTGCGGACAGGGTTACTGGGGCCAACGTCCTGACTTTC; cdr3_aa: CASSADRVTGANVLTF
d_call: NA; j_call: TRBJ2-5; v_call: TRBV5-1; clone_size: NA; cdr3_nt: TGCGCCAGCAGCTCCCGACAACAAGAGACCCAGTACTTC; cdr3_aa: CASSSRQQETQYF
d_call: TRBD2; j_call: TRBJ2-2; v_call: TRBV6-2/TRBV6-3; clone_size: NA; cdr3_nt: TGTGCCAGCAGTTACTCACTAGCGGGAAACACCGGGGAGCTGTTTTTT; cdr3_aa: CASSYSLAGNTGELFF